This T cell receptor (beta chain) was sequenced in a study of blood T cells in healthy people across ages. The CDR3 is 16 residues long. V gave up 1 base and J gave up 7 bases; unmatched junction bases: 9. Germline CDR1 and CDR2: SGHVS and FNYEAQ. Through a sample-barcoded 5' primer and a J-beta primer mix, a second PCR was run for roughly 7 to 11 cycles. TCRdb used MiXCR to reprocess the 5' RACE reads, holding one entry per CDR3 protein. The table shows 1.5 million to 2 million distinct CDR3 sequences, with approximately 39% occurring only once. Findings and caveats of the study: PBMC samples, being unsorted, prevented any conclusive comparison of naive and antigen-experienced cells. In long-lived donors, naive CD4+ cell counts and diversity exceeded those of aged donors. Shifts in expanded clonotypes may have been confounded by donor CMV status, which was unknown.

With regard to this clonotype: Its target is unknown.

The people who gave samples were healthy Caucasians from Russia, aged roughly 6 to 90. This receptor was taken from a human donor in good health. The rearrangement uses TRBV7-6 and TRBJ2-1; TRBD2 matches 8 bases. Sequencing used blood. The CDR3 loop is CASSLGLGAGGNEQFF. The CDR3 DNA reads TGTGCCAGCAGCTTAGGTTTAGGGGCGGGAGGAAATGAGCAGTTCTTC.